Shown below are 27 T cell receptor beta chains from a single sample sequenced in a study of read filtering for tumor transcriptome and immune sequencing. This library used 300 to 500 ng RNA and molecular barcoded adaptors spanning alpha/delta and beta/gamma chains. One entry per CDR3 protein, called by TCRdb with MiXCR from the reads. The table lists about 57,000 distinct CDR3 sequences, roughly 20% of them singletons. Sequenced sample: a population of CD138-negative cells sorted from bone marrow. All receptors come from a donor aged 40 or older with multiple myeloma.

This clonotype was seen repeatedly, ten times or more. The rearrangement joins TRBV2 to TRBJ1-6; maybe TRBD1 (5 bases). Between the trimmed V and J ends, which lost 7 bases and 11 bases, there was a span of 15 bases. This CDR3 is 13 amino acids long. Germline V gene lookup returns CDR1 SNHLY and CDR2 FYNNEI. The CDR3 DNA is TGTGCCAGCAACTTCGGGGCCGGTCCACCCCTCCACTTT. Its protein product is CASNFGAGPPLHF.

This clonotype has a count of ten or more. The chain recombines TRBV14 with TRBJ2-7; D is possibly TRBD1 (5 bases). Germline assignment: CDR1 SGHDN and CDR2 FVKESK. There are 14 residues in the CDR3. V lost 1 base and J 2 bases, leaving 9 bases between the germline ends. CDR3 in DNA: TGTGCCAGCAGCCAAGTTGCAGGGCCCTACGAGCAGTACTTC. Its translation is CASSQVAGPYEQYF.

This clonotype has at least ten counts. CDR3 sequence reads: CASSAGTGGNSPLHF. CDR3 coding DNA: TGTGCCAGCAGCGCAGGGACAGGGGGTAATTCACCCCTCCACTTT. The V call is TRBV7-3, the J call TRBJ1-6, with 11 bases that match TRBD1. The CDR3 contains 15 residues. Per the germline V gene, CDR1 is SGHTA and CDR2 is FQGTGA. V shed 5 bases and J 6 bases; nucleotides not matched to a gene: 3.

This clonotype occurred many times. CDR3 DNA sequence: TGTGCCAGCAGTCCGACTAGCGGGGTGGGGGATACGCAGTATTTT. Protein product: CASSPTSGVGDTQYF. The rearrangement joins TRBV12-3 or TRBV12-4 to TRBJ2-3; TRBD2 agrees at 11 bases. The V segment lost 5 bases and the J segment 6 bases; nucleotides outside the gene matches: 7. This CDR3 has 15 amino acids.

On this clonotype: This probably arose from a read error, given a far larger clone one base away. The rearrangement uses TRBV19 and TRBJ2-7; TRBD2 matches at 7 bases. Trimming took 8 bases from V and 7 from J; bases not matched to a gene: 14. Per the germline V gene, CDR1 is LNHDA and CDR2 is SQIVND (reference sequence). The CDR3 is made up of 14 amino acids. The CDR3 protein is CASEAGFSYNEQYF. The CDR3 nucleotides are TGTGCCAGTGAAGCGGGGTTCTCCTACAATGAGCAGTACTTC.

This clonotype appeared a few times. J is TRBJ2-5 and V is TRBV5-4, with 8 nucleotides matching TRBD1. The CDR3 has 15 residues. V lost 2 bases, J lost 4 bases, and 7 bases stayed unmatched. The germline CDR1 and CDR2 sequences are SGHNT and YYREEE (reference sequence). The CDR3 region is CASSFGSGGGETQYF. For the CDR3, the DNA is TGTGCCAGCAGCTTCGGTTCAGGGGGCGGAGAGACCCAGTACTTC.

This clonotype appeared many times. The chain has TRBV7-2 and TRBJ2-5; D uncertain. Germline CDR1 SGHTA, CDR2 FQGNSA. Trimming shortened V by 5 bases and J by 6 bases, and 10 bases separated the two germline ends. This CDR3 spans 12 amino acids. CDR3 coding DNA: TGTGCCAGCAGCCCCATAAGGAAGACCCAGTACTTC. It is translated as CASSPIRKTQYF.

The table lists this clonotype with a count of one. It may be a read error: a sequence one base away is much more abundant. The CDR3 carries no conserved terminal phenylalanine or tryptophan, so it likely arises from a read error. V and J are TRBV7-2 and TRBJ2-5; TRBD1 aligns across 8 bases. This CDR3 contains 16 residues. V dropped 5 bases and J dropped 5; count of bases not matched to a gene: 13. In germline, CDR1 is SGHTA, CDR2 FQGNSA. CDR3 amino acids: CASSGNFQGAGETQYS. CDR3 nucleotide sequence: TGTGCCAGCAGCGGTAATTTCCAGGGGGCCGGTGAGACCCAGTACTCC.

In the case of this clonotype: The junction shows a germline mismatch at one end, possibly a read error. This chain uses TRBV7-8 with TRBJ2-5, with TRBD2 matching 8 bases. This CDR3 spans 17 amino acids. From germline, CDR1 is SGHVS and CDR2 FQNEAQ. The CDR3 coding sequence is TGTGCCAGCAGCTTAGCCCAAGGACTAGCCGGAGTGGCGACCCTGTACTTC. Its translation: CASSLAQGLAGVATLYF.

This clonotype was seen a handful of times. The DNA for the CDR3 is TGTGCCAGCAGCTTACCGGGACAGGGGGTTTTCGACGAGCAGTACTTC. It is translated as CASSLPGQGVFDEQYF. The chain combines TRBV7-9 with TRBJ2-7; 11 positions match TRBD1. CDR1 SEHNR and CDR2 FQNEAQ come from the germline V gene (reference sequence). Trimming at V came to 2 bases and at J to 5 bases, leaving 8 bases not matched to a gene. The CDR3 is 16 amino acids. The variable domain in full, with the rest retrieved from reference TRBV7-9 and TRBJ2-7, is DTGVSQNPRHKITKRGQNVTFRCDPISEHNRLYWYRQTLGQGPEFLTYFQNEAQLEKSRLLSDRFSAERPKGSFSTLEIQRTEQGDSAMYLCASSLPGQGVFDEQYFGPGTRLTVT.

Comments on this clonotype: A much larger clonotype is one base distant, so this may be a read error. Given the absence of the conserved phenylalanine or tryptophan at the CDR3 end, a read error is likely. V usage is TRBV12-3 or TRBV12-4 and J usage is TRBJ1-1; D may be TRBD1 (6 bases). V was shortened by 4 bases and J by 3 bases, with 24 bases between the two germline ends. The CDR3 is 18 amino acids. The chain's CDR3 is CASSSRGGRPRGDTEAFL. The CDR3, as DNA: TGTGCCAGCAGTTCTAGGGGGGGACGGCCACGGGGTGACACTGAAGCTTTCCTT.

Concerning this clonotype itself: One junction end does not reproduce the germline sequence, and a read error may be involved. The chain is built from TRBV7-7 and TRBJ2-1; TRBD1 agrees at 8 bases. CDR1 is SSHAT, CDR2 FNYEAQ, per germline (reference sequence). This CDR3 contains 14 residues. The CDR3 DNA reads as TGTGCTAGCAGCCGAAGATCAGGGGGCCATGAGCAGTTCTTC. Translating gives CASSRRSGGHEQFF.

Many counts were recorded for this clonotype. The chain employs TRBV29-1 and TRBJ2-2; 11 bases align to TRBD2. The CDR3 spans 16 residues. The germline CDR1 and CDR2 sequences are SQVTM and ANQGSEA. After removal of 4 bases from V and 6 bases from J, the junction contained 10 bases not matched to a gene. CDR3 coding DNA: TGCAGCGTTGTTCTTAAAGCTAGCGGGAGGTCCGGGGAGCTGTTTTTT. Translating it yields CSVVLKASGRSGELFF.

This clonotype was detected a few times. The CDR3 reads CASRPGTPNTGELFF. Here the CDR3 DNA reads TGCGCCAGCAGACCCGGGACACCGAACACCGGGGAGCTGTTTTTT. V is TRBV5-1 and J is TRBJ2-2, with a possible D match to TRBD1 (6 bases). Germline assignment: CDR1 SGHRS and CDR2 YFSETQ. V was trimmed by 5 bases and J by 0 bases, leaving 11 bases between them. The length of the CDR3 is 15 residues.

The chain couples TRBV4-1 to TRBJ1-5; perhaps TRBD1 as D (6 bases). The germline V gene has CDR1 MGHRA and CDR2 YSYEKL. Between the trimmed V and J ends, which lost 1 base and 7 bases, there was a span of 14 bases. The CDR3 is 15 residues long. CDR3 in amino acids: CASSQARGGRQPQHF. The CDR3 DNA reads as TGCGCCAGCAGCCAAGCTCGGGGGGGCCGACAGCCCCAGCATTTT.

This clonotype was detected many times. The rearrangement joins TRBV7-6 to TRBJ2-7; 8 bases are shared with TRBD2. Looked up from germline, CDR1 is SGHVS and CDR2 is FNYEAQ. The ends lost 3 bases at V and 2 bases at J; junction bases unmatched: 6. The CDR3 sequence is 15 residues long. The chain's CDR3 is CASSLGSSGTYEQYF. DNA of the CDR3: TGTGCCAGCAGCTTGGGCAGTAGCGGGACCTACGAGCAGTACTTC.

This clonotype showed up many times. The rearrangement links TRBV4-1 to TRBJ2-5, with D possibly matching TRBD2 (5 bases). The V gene lost 1 base and the J gene lost 1 base, with 7 bases spanning the gap. Per germline, CDR1 MGHRA and CDR2 YSYEKL. This CDR3 has 14 residues. For the CDR3, the DNA is TGCGCCAGCAGCCAAGTGAGCGGCCAAGAGACCCAGTACTTC. Protein product: CASSQVSGQETQYF.

At least ten counts were recorded for this clonotype. This chain links TRBV12-3 or TRBV12-4 with TRBJ1-5; D is perhaps TRBD1 (6 bases). This CDR3 has 15 residues. Trimming removed 7 bases from V and 6 bases from J, with 19 bases in between. Written as DNA, the CDR3 is TGTGCCAGCACCTGGGGGGCCAGGGGCAGTCAGCCCCAGCATTTT. Translated, it gives CASTWGARGSQPQHF.

The gene calls are TRBV21-1 and TRBJ2-1; the DNA was not compared with TRBD2, the D call given in the table. TRBV21-1 is designated a pseudogene. This CDR3 is built from 17 residues. In DNA, the CDR3 is TGTGCCAGCAGCAGGGGTAGCGGGACCCGAAATCACAATGAGCAGTTTTTC. Protein sequence: CASSRGSGTRNHNEQFF.

Note on this clonotype: This may arise from a read error, as a much more abundant clone is one base away. V is TRBV5-1 and J is TRBJ2-7, with TRBD1 matching over 7 bases. CDR3 size: 15 residues. Germline V gene data show CDR1 as SGHRS and CDR2 as YFSETQ. V shed 4 bases and J 1 base; nucleotides not matched to a gene: 8. CDR3 region: CASSLLQGSSYEQYF. CDR3 sequence (DNA): TGCGCCAGCAGCCTCTTACAGGGGTCGTCCTACGAGCAGTACTTC.

As to this clonotype: As the CDR3 is not closed by the conserved phenylalanine or tryptophan, this likely results from a read error. This sequence joins TRBV28 and TRBJ1-5, with a possible D match to TRBD1 (5 bases). The CDR3 spans 16 residues. Trimming shortened V by 7 bases and J by 4 bases, and 20 bases separated the two germline ends. Germline assignment: CDR1 MDHEN and CDR2 SYDVKM. The CDR3 DNA reads TGTGCCAGCATCCGCCTCCGGGACGCGGTAAATCAGCCCCAGCATCTT. Translated: CASIRLRDAVNQPQHL.

The sample holds many counts of this clonotype. V and J are TRBV6-1 and TRBJ2-7, with D unclear. The germline V gene has CDR1 MNHNS and CDR2 SASEGT. There are 13 residues in the CDR3. Trimming took 4 bases from V and 1 from J, leaving 8 bases between them. CDR3 coding DNA: TGTGCCAGCAGTGGTGACGGGTCCTACGAGCAGTACTTC. It codes for CASSGDGSYEQYF.

This clonotype has a count of ten or more. This chain connects TRBV28 to TRBJ1-5; D remains ambiguous. The germline V gene encodes CDR1 MDHEN and CDR2 SYDVKM. V lost 7 bases to trimming and J lost 2 bases, with 6 bases between them. CDR3 length: 12 amino acids. This chain's CDR3 is CASKEGNQPQHF. CDR3 bases: TGTGCCAGCAAAGAGGGCAATCAGCCCCAGCATTTT.

This chain uses TRBV12-3 or TRBV12-4 with TRBJ2-1; TRBD2 agrees at 9 bases. The CDR3 has 16 amino acids. The V and J ends lost 3 bases and 2 bases, in that order; junction bases with no gene match: 5. In DNA form, the CDR3 reads TGTGCCAGCAGTTTTTATAGCGGGAGCCCCTACAATGAGCAGTTCTTC. Residues: CASSFYSGSPYNEQFF.

This chain connects TRBV5-4 to TRBJ2-1; 9 nucleotides match TRBD2. J gave up 6 bases and V 0 bases, and 7 bases lay outside the gene matches. Germline values: CDR1 SGHNT, CDR2 YYREEE (reference sequence). The CDR3 covers 16 residues. The CDR3 nucleotides read TGTGCCAGCAGCTTGGCCGCGGGAGGGCCCGGCAATGAGCAGTTCTTC. This translates into CASSLAAGGPGNEQFF.

This clonotype was seen at least ten times. The chain joins TRBV20-1 to TRBJ2-5; the match to TRBD2 covers 8 bases. This CDR3 is 14 amino acids long. Germline V gene data show CDR1 as DFQATT and CDR2 as SNEGSKA (reference sequence). Unmatched junction bases numbered 8, after V lost 1 base and J lost 7 bases. The CDR3 region has the DNA TGCAGTGCTAGAGCCGGGGGGGCCGCAGGGACCCAGTACTTC. Translating gives CSARAGGAAGTQYF.

The chain carries TRBV6-5 and TRBJ2-5; 7 nucleotides agree with TRBD2. Germline values: CDR1 MNHEY, CDR2 SVGAGI. V shed 6 bases, J shed 4 bases, and the junction held 5 bases outside the gene matches. This CDR3 spans 13 amino acids. CDR3 in amino acids: CASRGRVRETQYF. CDR3 nucleotide sequence: TGTGCCAGCAGAGGGAGGGTCCGAGAGACCCAGTACTTC.